This T cell receptor (beta chain) came from a study of blood T cell repertoires in COVID-19. Study-wide background: Collection of acute and convalescent COVID-19 samples took place in the United States, Italy and Spain. Nucleic acid was either cDNA or gDNA, and it came from T cells, B-cell-depleted T cells, or PBMCs.

Trimming left V 3 bases short and J 8 bases short, with 8 bases between. The CDR3 consists of 13 residues. Enrollment of patients from Seattle took place during active infection, with longitudinal follow-up. In the source study's methods: It was from reference gene primer amplification that nucleated cell counts were estimated. This table comes from immunoSEQ multiplex PCR, and its TCRdb copy is limited to in-frame clones, with some not included. V and J calls and clone size come straight from that table; D and trimming were deduced from the DNA. Of 250,000 to 350,000 clones in the sample, about 81% were seen once.

This TCR was recovered from a human donor with COVID-19, enrolled during active disease. The donor label of this sample is uncertain. The chain employs TRBV12-3 or TRBV12-4 and TRBJ1-6, with unresolved D. Sequenced material: peripheral blood. This chain's CDR3 is CASSFNGDSPLHF. The CDR3 DNA follows: TGTGCCAGCAGTTTTAACGGGGATTCACCCCTCCACTTT.